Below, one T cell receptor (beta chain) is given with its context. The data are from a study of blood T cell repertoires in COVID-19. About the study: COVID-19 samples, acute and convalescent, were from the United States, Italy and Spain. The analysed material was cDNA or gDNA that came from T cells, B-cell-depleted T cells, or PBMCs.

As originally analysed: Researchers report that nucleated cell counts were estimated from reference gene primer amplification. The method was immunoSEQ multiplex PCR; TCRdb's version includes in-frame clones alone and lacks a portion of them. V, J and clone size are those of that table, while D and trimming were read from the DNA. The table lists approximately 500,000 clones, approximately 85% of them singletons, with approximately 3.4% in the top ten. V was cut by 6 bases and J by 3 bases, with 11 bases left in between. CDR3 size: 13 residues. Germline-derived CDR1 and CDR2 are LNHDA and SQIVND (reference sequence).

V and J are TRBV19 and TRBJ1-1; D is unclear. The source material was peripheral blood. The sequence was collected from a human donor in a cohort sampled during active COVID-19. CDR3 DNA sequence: TGTGCCAGTAGCCCCGGGATCCACACTGAAGCTTTCTTT. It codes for CASSPGIHTEAFF.